The rows below give T cell receptor beta chains drawn from one sample of a study of T cell repertoires in ileal Crohn's disease. Assay: immunoSEQ multiplex PCR; the TCRdb copy retains only in-frame clones and omits some. The table shows more than 50,000 clones, with about 89% occurring only once. Sequences were obtained from ileal tissue. All receptors derive from an adult with Crohn's disease. The CDR3 runs from the conserved cysteine through the conserved F or W. D genes are given only for firm matches. The size of a clone is reported for some rows only, either as once, few or many, or as a class for expanded clones.

J,V,size,D,DNA,CDR3
TRBJ2-2,TRBV29-1,.,TRBD1,TGCAGCGTTGTATTCTGGGGACAGGGTTTTGGTGTCACCGGGGAGCTGTTTTTT,CSVVFWGQGFGVTGELFF
TRBJ1-2,TRBV14,.,TRBD1,TGTGCCAGCAGTCCTCCGCACACAAACAGGGGGGTCTATGGCTACACCTTC,CASSPPHTNRGVYGYTF
TRBJ1-1,TRBV28,.,.,TGTGCCAGCAGTCTCACAGCTTCAATGAACACTGAAGCTTTCTTT,CASSLTASMNTEAFF
TRBJ2-7,TRBV5-5,.,TRBD1,TGTGCCAGCAGCCCTAATACCGGGACAGCCTACGAGCAGTACTTC,CASSPNTGTAYEQYF
TRBJ1-5,TRBV15,.,.,TGTGCCACCAGCGGCAGGGTAATCGGCAATCAGCCCCAGCATTTT,CATSGRVIGNQPQHF
TRBJ2-1,TRBV5-1,.,TRBD2,TGCGCCAGCAGCTTTTACGGACTAGCGCCGTCCAATGAGCAGTTCTTC,CASSFYGLAPSNEQFF
TRBJ1-5,TRBV27,.,.,TGTGCCAGCAGAGCTACCAGGGGTAGCAATCAGCCCCAGCATTTT,CASRATRGSNQPQHF
TRBJ2-7,TRBV27,.,.,TGTGCCAGCAGCGTGGCTGCAGGCTACGAGCAGTACTTC,CASSVAAGYEQYF
TRBJ1-1,TRBV7-2,.,.,TGTGCCAGCAGCTTAGTTCAGGGTTGGGCTTTCTTT,CASSLVQGWAFF
TRBJ2-3,TRBV4-1,.,TRBD1,TGCGCCAGCAGCCACGAGACAGGGGATGTGAATACGCAGTATTTT,CASSHETGDVNTQYF
TRBJ2-7,TRBV14,.,.,TGTGCCAGCAGCCAAGACAAGGGGCTCAGGTCACCCTACGAGCAGTACTTC,CASSQDKGLRSPYEQYF
TRBJ1-1,TRBV29-1,.,.,TGCAGCGCCAATAGGGACTACACTGAAGCTTTCTTT,CSANRDYTEAFF
TRBJ1-1,TRBV5-1,.,TRBD1,TGCGCCAGCAGCCGCACTACTACAGGGGCCGACACTGAAGCTTTCTTT,CASSRTTTGADTEAFF
TRBJ1-2,TRBV29-1,.,TRBD1,TGCAGCGTAGGGACAGGCAATGGCTACACCTTC,CSVGTGNGYTF
TRBJ1-1,TRBV27,.,.,TGTGCCAGCACTCAACGAGGGGGAAACACTGAAGCTTTCTTT,CASTQRGGNTEAFF
TRBJ1-2,TRBV18,.,.,TGTGCCAGCTCACCACCGGAAGGGGTGGGGAGGAATGGCTACACCTTC,CASSPPEGVGRNGYTF
TRBJ1-2,TRBV11-2,.,.,TGTGCCAGCAGCTTTGAAGGGGGGGAATCTAACTATGGCTACACCTTC,CASSFEGGESNYGYTF
TRBJ2-2,TRBV29-1,.,TRBD2,TGCAGCGTTGTGGGGCTAGCGGGACCGACCGGGGAGCTGTTTTTT,CSVVGLAGPTGELFF
TRBJ1-5,TRBV5-8,.,.,TGTGCCAGCAGCATCCGGACAGACCTAAACAATCAGCCCCAGCATTTT,CASSIRTDLNNQPQHF
TRBJ1-1,TRBV27,.,.,TGTGCCAGCAGTTTATTGGGGCCGGGCACTGAAGCTTTCTTT,CASSLLGPGTEAFF
TRBJ1-1,TRBV29-1,once,.,TGCAGCGTGAGAACTGGGGCAGACACTGAAGCTTTCTTT,CSVRTGADTEAFF
TRBJ2-1,TRBV7-8,.,.,TGTGCCAGCAGCAACACCAATGAGCAGTTCTTC,CASSNTNEQFF
TRBJ1-2,TRBV6-5,.,.,TGTGCCAGCAGTTACCAACTTCGGACGGGCGGGGGAGGCTACACCTTC,CASSYQLRTGGGGYTF
TRBJ1-5,TRBV21-1,.,.,TGTGCCAGCAGCAAAAGGGGACAGGGACGTCAGCCCCAGCATTTT,CASSKRGQGRQPQHF
TRBJ2-2,TRBV29-1,.,.,TGCAGCGGGGGGGAGCTGAACCACTTAGACACCGGGGAGCTGTTTTTT,CSGGELNHLDTGELFF
TRBJ1-6,TRBV6-5,.,TRBD1,TGTGCCAGCAGTCCACAGGGGAGAAATTCACCCCTCCACTTT,CASSPQGRNSPLHF
TRBJ1-2,TRBV19,.,.,TGTGCCAGTAGTTTGTTACAGGCCGTTAGCTACACCTTC,CASSLLQAVSYTF
TRBJ2-7,TRBV19,.,TRBD1,TGTGCCAGTGGGGACAGGAATTACGAGCAGTACTTC,CASGDRNYEQYF
TRBJ1-2,TRBV6-5,.,TRBD1,TGTGCCAGCAGCCGGGACAGGAACTATGGCTACACCTTC,CASSRDRNYGYTF
TRBJ2-5,TRBV2,.,.,TGTGCCAGCAGTCGTTCTGGCTGGCCACAAGAGACCCAGTACTTC,CASSRSGWPQETQYF
TRBJ2-1,TRBV7-9,.,TRBD2,TGTGCCAGCAGCTGGACTAGCGGCAATGAGCAGTTCTTC,CASSWTSGNEQFF
TRBJ1-5,TRBV16,.,.,TGTGCCAGCAGCCCGAATTTGGGCGGGGGAAAGCCCCAGCATTTT,CASSPNLGGGKPQHF
TRBJ1-2,TRBV4-3,few,TRBD1,TGCGCCAGCAGCCAGAGGCAGGGGGATGGCTACACCTTC,CASSQRQGDGYTF
TRBJ2-1,TRBV29-1,.,TRBD1,TGCAGCGTTGCCCCCCCTTGGACAGGGAAATCTAATGAGCAGTTCTTC,CSVAPPWTGKSNEQFF
TRBJ2-7,TRBV30,.,.,TGTGCCTGGAGTAGAGGTACTGGCAGCCACGAGCAGTACTTC,CAWSRGTGSHEQYF
TRBJ1-2,TRBV29-1,.,.,TGCAGCGTACCCAGGGTTTCTAACTATGGCTACACCTTC,CSVPRVSNYGYTF
TRBJ1-1,TRBV6-5,.,.,TGTGCCAGCAGTTACTCACGACAGTCCACTGAAGCTTTCTTT,CASSYSRQSTEAFF
TRBJ1-1,TRBV5-4,.,.,TGTGCCAGCAGCCGAACGGAGTCCTACACTGAAGCTTTCTTT,CASSRTESYTEAFF
TRBJ2-7,TRBV14,.,.,TGTGCCAGCAGCCAAGCCCTTGGCGGCTACGAGCAGTACTTC,CASSQALGGYEQYF
TRBJ1-1,TRBV11-3,.,.,TGTGCCAGCAGCTTGGGGGGGACGGGTGCTGAAGCTTTCTTT,CASSLGGTGAEAFF
TRBJ1-3,TRBV6-1,.,.,TGTGCCAGCAGTGAATCGCCTAGCTCTGGAAACACCATATATTTT,CASSESPSSGNTIYF
TRBJ1-1,TRBV5-4,.,TRBD1,TGTGCCAGCAGCACGTCAGGGGGCATGAACACTGAAGCTTTCTTT,CASSTSGGMNTEAFF
TRBJ2-2,TRBV4-3,.,TRBD1,TGCGCCAGCAGCCAAGGAGACAGGGGTTCGGGCGGGGAGCTGTTTTTT,CASSQGDRGSGGELFF
TRBJ2-1,TRBV27,.,.,TGTGCCAGCAGTTTGTCTTCCTACAATGAGCAGTTCTTC,CASSLSSYNEQFF
TRBJ1-4,TRBV28,.,TRBD1,TGTGCCAGCAGTTTATTGACAGGGGGCAGTGAAAAACTGTTTTTT,CASSLLTGGSEKLFF
TRBJ2-7,TRBV5-1,.,TRBD1,TGCGCCAGCAGCTTGAAATCACAGGGGACCCTCTACGAGCAGTACTTC,CASSLKSQGTLYEQYF
TRBJ2-2,TRBV4-3,.,.,TGCGCCAGCAGCCAAGATTTGAGGGGGTTCGGTCCGGACACCGGGGAGCTGTTTTTT,CASSQDLRGFGPDTGELFF
TRBJ1-2,TRBV6-5,.,TRBD1,TGTGCCAGCAGTACCACAGGGGTGGGGGGCTACACCTTC,CASSTTGVGGYTF
TRBJ2-1,TRBV2,.,TRBD1,TGTGCCAGCAGGATCGGACAGGGGGGTTACAATGAGCAGTTCTTC,CASRIGQGGYNEQFF
TRBJ1-1,TRBV2,.,.,TGTGCCAGCAGTGGTCAGGACACTGAAGCTTTCTTT,CASSGQDTEAFF
TRBJ1-1,TRBV9,.,.,TGTGCCAGCAGCCCCAGGCTCCAGTCTGAAGCTTTCTTT,CASSPRLQSEAFF
TRBJ2-3,TRBV4-1,.,.,TGCGCCAGCAGCGCGTCGAGCACAGATACGCAGTATTTT,CASSASSTDTQYF
TRBJ1-2,TRBV19,.,.,TGTGCCAGCCGAACCACAGGGTTTGGCTACACCTTC,CASRTTGFGYTF
TRBJ2-1,TRBV4-2,few,TRBD2,TGTGCCAGCAGCCAAGCCGGGGGGGCTTTCAGTGATGAGCAGTTCTTC,CASSQAGGAFSDEQFF
TRBJ1-5,TRBV4-1,.,TRBD1,TGCGCCAGCAGCCGCTCTACTATGGACAGGGGGCATCAGCCCCAGCATTTT,CASSRSTMDRGHQPQHF
TRBJ2-1,TRBV6-5,.,.,TGTGCCAGCAGTTACTTGGGGCTTAGCTCCTACAATGAGCAGTTCTTC,CASSYLGLSSYNEQFF